The clone carrying this T cell receptor (beta chain) was counted between two and nine times. This sample is part of a study of blood T cell repertoires in COVID-19. Overall study: Specimens from acute and convalescent COVID-19 originated in the United States, Italy and Spain. T cells, B-cell-depleted T cells, or PBMCs provided the cDNA or gDNA that served as material.

Profiled with immunoSEQ multiplex PCR; TCRdb holds only in-frame clones, not every one. Of roughly 83,000 clones listed, 85% to 90% are singletons. There are 16 residues in the CDR3. In germline, CDR1 is GTSNPN, CDR2 SVGIG (reference sequence). Trimming took 3 bases from V and 1 from J; bases not matched to a gene: 9. The chain links TRBV30 to TRBJ1-1; 9 bases map to TRBD1. The clonotype originates from an elderly man with active or convalescent COVID-19. Sequenced input: peripheral blood. In DNA, the CDR3 is TGTGCCTGGAGAGGACAGGGGTGGGCTGGGAACACTGAAGCTTTCTTT. Its protein is CAWRGQGWAGNTEAFF. Full variable domain (missing parts from reference TRBV30 and TRBJ1-1): SQTIHQWPATLVQPVGSPLSLECTVEGTSNPNLYWYRQAAGRGLQLLFYSVGIGQISSEVPQNLSASRPQDRQFILSSKKLLLSDSGFYLCAWRGQGWAGNTEAFFGQGTRLTVV.